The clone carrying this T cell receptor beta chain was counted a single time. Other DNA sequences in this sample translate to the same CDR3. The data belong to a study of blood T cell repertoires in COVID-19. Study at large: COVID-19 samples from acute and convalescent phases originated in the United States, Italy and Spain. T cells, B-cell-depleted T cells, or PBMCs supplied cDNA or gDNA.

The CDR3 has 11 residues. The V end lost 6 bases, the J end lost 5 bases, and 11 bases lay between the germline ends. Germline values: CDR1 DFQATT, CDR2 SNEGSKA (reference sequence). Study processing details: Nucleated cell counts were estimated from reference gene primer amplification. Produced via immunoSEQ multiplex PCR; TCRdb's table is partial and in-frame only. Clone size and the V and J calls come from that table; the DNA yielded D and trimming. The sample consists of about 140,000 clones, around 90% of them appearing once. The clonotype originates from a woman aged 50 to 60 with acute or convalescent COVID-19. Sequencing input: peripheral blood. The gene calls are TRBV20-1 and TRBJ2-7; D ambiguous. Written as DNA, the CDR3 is TGCAGTGCCAGGTCAGGCCACGAGCAGTACTTC. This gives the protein CSARSGHEQYF.